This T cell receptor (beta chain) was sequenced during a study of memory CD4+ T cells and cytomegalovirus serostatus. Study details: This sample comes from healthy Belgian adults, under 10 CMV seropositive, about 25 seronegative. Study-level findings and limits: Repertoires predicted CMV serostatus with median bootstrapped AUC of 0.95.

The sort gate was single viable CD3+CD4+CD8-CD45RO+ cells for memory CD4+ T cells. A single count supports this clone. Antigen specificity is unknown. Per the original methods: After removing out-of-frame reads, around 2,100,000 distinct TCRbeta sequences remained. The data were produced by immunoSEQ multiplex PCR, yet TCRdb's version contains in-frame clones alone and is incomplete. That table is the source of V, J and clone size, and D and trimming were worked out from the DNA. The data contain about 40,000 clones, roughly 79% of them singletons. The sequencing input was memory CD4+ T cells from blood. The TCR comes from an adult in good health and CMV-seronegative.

In DNA, the CDR3 is TGTGCCAGCAGCTTAGACCCGGGACAGGGGGCTTCTACGGATTCACCCCTCCACTTT. It yields the protein CASSLDPGQGASTDSPLHF. The V and J genes are TRBV11-3 and TRBJ1-6; TRBD1 matches at 12 bases. Looked up from germline, CDR1 is SGHNT and CDR2 is YENEEA. The CDR3 is 19 amino acids. Trimming took 0 bases from V and 8 from J; bases not matched to a gene: 11.